The TCR beta chain under discussion was sequenced for a study of T-cell memory formation after mild COVID-19 (dated by TCRdb to 2020 to 2022). For context, the study as a whole: Most TCR sequence clusters were specific to one of the two donors. Two young, previously healthy adult volunteers, one female and one male, were included in the cohort. In two donors, T-cell clones that expanded and contracted after mild COVID-19 were tracked by sequencing TCRalpha and TCRbeta repertoires over time.

Ficoll-Paque density gradient centrifugation was used to isolate PBMCs. Sequences MNHEY (CDR1) and SVGEGT (CDR2) are obtained from the germline V gene. Trimming leaves V shorter by 6 bases and J shorter by 5 bases, with the junction holding 12 bases beyond the gene matches. CDR3 length: 15 amino acids, cysteine to phenylalanine. The retained sequence is limited to the CDR3, 45 bases, with the frame set at the first base. Beyond this particular receptor, the publication reports: Contracting CD4+ clones turned up mainly in the CM and EM memory subsets, whereas EMRA was where CD8+ clones were enriched. Only a couple of mild cases were covered in the study, and larger cohorts including severe cases with pre-infection samples were considered necessary. The detection of some responding clones in pre-infection memory suggests that pre-existing cross-reactive memory T cells joined the SARS-CoV-2 response. Balanced CD4/CD8 phenotypes were observed for clones contracting from day 15 to 85, whereas a bias towards CD4+ was observed for a second wave of clones expanding from day 15 to 37. The second-wave clones that peaked on day 37 were not confirmed to be SARS-CoV-2 specific.

Sequencing took place on an Illumina NovaSeq 6000. cDNA libraries for TCRalpha and TCRbeta were prepared by 5'RACE using constant-segment primers, with sample barcodes and unique molecular identifiers added. RNA was extracted from every sample with Trizol reagent. The libraries were amplified in two PCR steps, and the second step added a second sample barcode and Illumina TruSeq adapters. Sequencing of libraries was performed on an Illumina NovaSeq with 2 x 150 bp paired-end reads. The published analysis was carried out like this. The reads were demultiplexed and collapsed into UMI-guided consensus sequences using migec v1.2.7. With mixcr v2.1.11, UMI consensuses were aligned to TRA and TRB V and J templates and assembled into clonotypes. Expanded or contracted clonotypes were those called significant by both edgeR and NoisET, with noise models trained on biological replicates. For edgeR calls, a false discovery rate-adjusted p below 0.01 and a log2 fold-change threshold of 1 were applied. As an exploratory analysis of dynamics, PCA with hierarchical clustering was applied to max-normalized trajectories of the 1000 most abundant clonotypes. Separately sequenced CD4+ and CD8+ repertoires were used to assign the CD4 or CD8 phenotype of responding clones. TCRdb trimmed public reads at Q25 via fastp, called clones via MiXCR and kept in-frame beta chains. Each entry is one CDR3 protein sequence, shown with its most common DNA and genes. The authors' filters were not applied to this entry. The sample table lists fewer than 650,000 distinct CDR3 sequences, 20% to 25% of them with a count of one. The ten largest clones take up around 8.4% of the sample.

About this clonotype: It has no known antigen specificity. Base-call qualities are not available, and no considerably larger clone is one nucleotide away.

Sequencing was done on a sample of PBMCs or a T cell subset sorted from them (not recorded which). The receptor's source is an adult woman who had mild COVID-19 (a few samples of this study predate the infection). The sample titles of this study are shuffled in the database, so cell type and time point are left out; the donor was told from shared clones. The chain was built from TRBV6-2 or TRBV6-3 and TRBJ2-5; the junction holds 7 bases that match TRBD2. The nucleotide sequence reads as follows: TGTGCCAGCAGAAGAATAGGCGGGAGCGAGGAGACCCAGTACTTC. Protein translation: CASRRIGGSEETQYF.